Listed below are T cell receptor beta chains from one sample, sequenced in a study of control samples from healthy donors and cancer patients. Method: immunoSEQ multiplex PCR; TCRdb's copy keeps in-frame clones and lacks some. In the table there are some 30,000 clones, 91% of which are singletons. The source material was PBMCs. The source is a man aged 50 to 59 with lung cancer. The CDR3 runs from the conserved cysteine through the conserved F or W. Fields, in order: CDR3 protein, CDR3 DNA, V gene, D gene, J gene, clone size. The D gene is left open where the match is weak. Size values are once, few and many counts, or a class for expanded clones, and some rows have none.

CDR3aa: CASSPGYEQYF
CDR3nt: TGTGCCAGCAGCCCCGGCTACGAGCAGTACTTC
v_gene: TRBV3-1/TRBV3-2
d_gene: -
j_gene: TRBJ2-7
abundance: -

CDR3aa: CSVSEQGAGETQYF
CDR3nt: TGCAGCGTTTCTGAACAGGGGGCTGGAGAGACCCAGTACTTC
v_gene: TRBV29-1
d_gene: TRBD1
j_gene: TRBJ2-5
abundance: -

CDR3aa: CASSPSGGAGYTF
CDR3nt: TGTGCCAGCAGCCCCTCCGGGGGAGCGGGCTACACCTTC
v_gene: TRBV7-2
d_gene: -
j_gene: TRBJ1-2
abundance: -

CDR3aa: CSVIKGAGSSYEQYF
CDR3nt: TGCAGCGTTATAAAGGGGGCAGGGAGCTCCTACGAGCAGTACTTC
v_gene: TRBV29-1
d_gene: TRBD1
j_gene: TRBJ2-7
abundance: once

CDR3aa: CASSLGGAMNTEAFF
CDR3nt: TGTGCCAGCAGCTTGGGGGGGGCCATGAACACTGAAGCTTTCTTT
v_gene: TRBV5-4
d_gene: -
j_gene: TRBJ1-1
abundance: once

CDR3aa: CASSFGGVNEQYF
CDR3nt: TGTGCCAGCAGTTTTGGGGGGGTAAACGAGCAGTACTTC
v_gene: TRBV12-3/TRBV12-4
d_gene: TRBD2
j_gene: TRBJ2-7
abundance: -

CDR3aa: CASSLWGTNEQFF
CDR3nt: TGTGCCAGCAGCTTATGGGGGACGAATGAGCAGTTCTTC
v_gene: TRBV7-2
d_gene: -
j_gene: TRBJ2-1
abundance: -

CDR3aa: CASSQVDGWWTPEKLFF
CDR3nt: TGTGCCAGCAGCCAAGTAGATGGGTGGTGGACCCCCGAAAAACTGTTTTTT
v_gene: TRBV14
d_gene: -
j_gene: TRBJ1-4
abundance: -

CDR3aa: CASRRAPSLGSGYTF
CDR3nt: TGTGCCAGCAGACGGGCACCGAGCCTAGGGAGTGGCTACACCTTC
v_gene: TRBV6-5
d_gene: -
j_gene: TRBJ1-2
abundance: -

CDR3aa: CASSMGLVEETQYF
CDR3nt: TGTGCCAGTAGTATGGGGTTAGTGGAAGAGACCCAGTACTTC
v_gene: TRBV19
d_gene: -
j_gene: TRBJ2-5
abundance: -

CDR3aa: CASSPTGGTEAFF
CDR3nt: TGCGCCAGCAGCCCGACGGGGGGCACTGAAGCTTTCTTT
v_gene: TRBV10-1
d_gene: -
j_gene: TRBJ1-1
abundance: -

CDR3aa: CASRGSGTGDFLNYGYTF
CDR3nt: TGTGCCAGCAGAGGGAGTGGGACAGGGGATTTTTTAAACTATGGCTACACCTTC
v_gene: TRBV27
d_gene: TRBD1
j_gene: TRBJ1-2
abundance: -

CDR3aa: CASSIGQGEGDEKLFF
CDR3nt: TGTGCCAGTAGTATTGGACAGGGCGAGGGAGATGAAAAACTGTTTTTT
v_gene: TRBV19
d_gene: TRBD1
j_gene: TRBJ1-4
abundance: -

CDR3aa: CASSYEGTAGANVLTF
CDR3nt: TGTGCCAGCAGTTACGAAGGGACGGCTGGGGCCAACGTCCTGACTTTC
v_gene: TRBV6-5
d_gene: -
j_gene: TRBJ2-6
abundance: -

CDR3aa: CASSPRRGSGYQETQYF
CDR3nt: TGCGCCAGCAGCCCCCGGAGGGGTAGCGGTTACCAAGAGACCCAGTACTTC
v_gene: TRBV5-1
d_gene: -
j_gene: TRBJ2-5
abundance: -

CDR3aa: CASSTPGTGGDQPQHF
CDR3nt: TGTGCCAGTAGTACCCCCGGGACAGGGGGGGATCAGCCCCAGCATTTT
v_gene: TRBV19
d_gene: TRBD1
j_gene: TRBJ1-5
abundance: -

CDR3aa: CASSFFLGGGQNIQYF
CDR3nt: TGTGCCAGCAGCTTTTTTCTGGGGGGCGGCCAAAACATTCAGTACTTC
v_gene: TRBV5-4
d_gene: -
j_gene: TRBJ2-4
abundance: -

CDR3aa: CASSSDRGGFTGELFF
CDR3nt: TGTGCCAGCAGCTCTGATCGGGGGGGATTCACCGGGGAGCTGTTTTTT
v_gene: TRBV5-4
d_gene: TRBD2
j_gene: TRBJ2-2
abundance: once

CDR3aa: CASSLRGLNTEAFF
CDR3nt: TGCGCCAGCAGCTTAAGGGGACTGAACACTGAAGCTTTCTTT
v_gene: TRBV5-1
d_gene: -
j_gene: TRBJ1-1
abundance: once

CDR3aa: CASSQQTNTEAFF
CDR3nt: TGTGCCAGCAGCCAGCAAACGAACACTGAAGCTTTCTTT
v_gene: TRBV11-2
d_gene: -
j_gene: TRBJ1-1
abundance: -

CDR3aa: CASSLIPTDTQYF
CDR3nt: TGTGCCAGCAGCCTAATCCCCACAGATACGCAGTATTTT
v_gene: TRBV7-2
d_gene: -
j_gene: TRBJ2-3
abundance: -

CDR3aa: CASRTGLTEAFF
CDR3nt: TGTGCCAGCAGGACAGGTTTGACTGAAGCTTTCTTT
v_gene: TRBV6-5
d_gene: -
j_gene: TRBJ1-1
abundance: -

CDR3aa: CASRSDRITEAFF
CDR3nt: TGTGCCAGTAGATCGGACAGAATCACTGAAGCTTTCTTT
v_gene: TRBV19
d_gene: -
j_gene: TRBJ1-1
abundance: -

CDR3aa: CASSLSLGENTEAFF
CDR3nt: TGTGCCAGCAGTTTATCGTTAGGGGAGAACACTGAAGCTTTCTTT
v_gene: TRBV27
d_gene: -
j_gene: TRBJ1-1
abundance: -

CDR3aa: CASSLEGNANTGELFF
CDR3nt: TGCGCCAGCAGCTTAGAGGGGAACGCGAACACCGGGGAGCTGTTTTTT
v_gene: TRBV5-1
d_gene: -
j_gene: TRBJ2-2
abundance: -

CDR3aa: CASSEGLLIQGTNYGYTF
CDR3nt: TGTGCCAGCAGTGAAGGTTTGCTGATACAGGGGACCAACTATGGCTACACCTTC
v_gene: TRBV6-1
d_gene: TRBD1
j_gene: TRBJ1-2
abundance: -

CDR3aa: CASSPHRDSEAFF
CDR3nt: TGTGCCAGCAGCCCACATCGGGACAGTGAAGCTTTCTTT
v_gene: TRBV7-2
d_gene: TRBD1
j_gene: TRBJ1-1
abundance: -

CDR3aa: CASSGGGGAENTQYF
CDR3nt: TGTGCCAGTTCGGGCGGCGGGGGGGCCGAAAATACGCAGTATTTT
v_gene: TRBV18
d_gene: TRBD2
j_gene: TRBJ2-3
abundance: -

CDR3aa: CASSEYGGRYNSPLHF
CDR3nt: TGTGCCAGCAGTGAATATGGGGGGAGGTATAATTCACCCCTCCACTTT
v_gene: TRBV27
d_gene: -
j_gene: TRBJ1-6
abundance: -

CDR3aa: CASSSSGGGLETQYF
CDR3nt: TGTGCCAGCAGCTCTAGCGGGGGGGGTCTAGAGACCCAGTACTTC
v_gene: TRBV5-6
d_gene: TRBD2
j_gene: TRBJ2-5
abundance: -

CDR3aa: CASTLTGIEETQYF
CDR3nt: TGTGCCAGCACCCTCACAGGGATCGAGGAGACCCAGTACTTC
v_gene: TRBV7-2
d_gene: -
j_gene: TRBJ2-5
abundance: -

CDR3aa: CASSQGVGHEKLFF
CDR3nt: TGTGCCAGCAGCCAGGGGGTGGGACACGAAAAACTGTTTTTT
v_gene: TRBV7-2
d_gene: TRBD1
j_gene: TRBJ1-4
abundance: -

CDR3aa: CAIHGPLGEKLFF
CDR3nt: TGTGCCATCCACGGGCCCTTGGGTGAAAAACTGTTTTTT
v_gene: TRBV2
d_gene: -
j_gene: TRBJ1-4
abundance: -

CDR3aa: CASSPFPGGQETQYF
CDR3nt: TGTGCCAGCTCACCATTTCCAGGGGGACAGGAGACCCAGTACTTC
v_gene: TRBV18
d_gene: TRBD1
j_gene: TRBJ2-5
abundance: -

CDR3aa: CASSQRIAGGLDIQYF
CDR3nt: TGTGCCAGCAGCCAAAGGATAGCGGGGGGGCTGGACATTCAGTACTTC
v_gene: TRBV3-1/TRBV3-2
d_gene: TRBD2
j_gene: TRBJ2-4
abundance: -

CDR3aa: CASSATDTQYF
CDR3nt: TGTGCCAGCAGCGCTACAGATACGCAGTATTTT
v_gene: TRBV11-1
d_gene: -
j_gene: TRBJ2-3
abundance: -

CDR3aa: CASSLSTGPGNTEAFF
CDR3nt: TGCGCCAGCAGCCTTTCGACAGGCCCCGGGAACACTGAAGCTTTCTTT
v_gene: TRBV4-1
d_gene: -
j_gene: TRBJ1-1
abundance: -

CDR3aa: CASSRPGQGLYEQYF
CDR3nt: TGTGCCAGCAGCCGACCGGGACAGGGTTTATACGAGCAGTACTTC
v_gene: TRBV3-1/TRBV3-2
d_gene: TRBD1
j_gene: TRBJ2-7
abundance: -

CDR3aa: CASTSKGEINSPLHF
CDR3nt: TGTGCCAGCACCTCGAAAGGGGAGATTAATTCACCCCTCCACTTT
v_gene: TRBV3-1/TRBV3-2
d_gene: -
j_gene: TRBJ1-6
abundance: -